The clone carrying this T cell receptor beta chain showed up just once. Its antigen is not identified. This CDR3 comprises 18 residues. Trimming took off 8 bases at V and 0 bases at J, with 23 bases between the two ends. The germline V gene encodes CDR1 MGHDK and CDR2 SYGVNS. This sample was taken from a study of cytomegalovirus exposure and HLA in healthy donors. At the level of the study: Around 85 million unique TCR sequences came from HLA-typed donors in an early release. Regarding the study as a whole: A prior analysis recorded that most TCR beta V segments were productive about 87% or about 30% of the time.

Both 60 Vbeta primers and 13 Jbeta primers went into the PCR. Libraries were prepared by immunoSEQ multiplex PCR; TCRdb keeps only in-frame clonotypes and omits some of them. Seen here are roughly 120,000 clones, about 72% observed once, and the top ten hold 15% to 20%. The chain links TRBV25-1 to TRBJ1-5; weak D call: TRBD1 (5 bases). This TCR was sampled from a man aged 45-65 years in good health and CMV-seropositive. The material sequenced was PBMCs. The CDR3 sequence is CASLGLGRKTDSNQPQHF. DNA for the CDR3: TGTGCCAGCTTGGGGCTAGGACGGAAGACAGATAGCAATCAGCCCCAGCATTTT.